This T cell receptor (beta chain) is from a study of CD8+ T cells in alopecia areata. The authors extracted RNA and reverse transcribed it into cDNA as the sequencing template. Profiled with immunoSEQ multiplex PCR; TCRdb holds only in-frame clones, not every one. The table lists some 190,000 clones, just under 65% of them singletons. Stated treatment: oral pan-JAK inhibitor, 5-10 mg twice daily. The germline V gene encodes CDR1 SGHRS and CDR2 YFSETQ. There are 16 residues in the CDR3. Trimming took 4 bases from V and 7 from J; bases not matched to a gene: 8. The chain combines TRBV5-1 with TRBJ2-1; 13 bases are a match to TRBD2. This specimen consisted of CD4+ T cells sorted from blood, obtained around week 50, from a patient treated with tofacitinib. This clonotype originated in a human donor with alopecia areata. The DNA of the CDR3 is TGCGCCAGCAGCGCGGAGGGACTAGCGGGGAGGAATGAGCAGTTCTTC. It specifies CASSAEGLAGRNEQFF.